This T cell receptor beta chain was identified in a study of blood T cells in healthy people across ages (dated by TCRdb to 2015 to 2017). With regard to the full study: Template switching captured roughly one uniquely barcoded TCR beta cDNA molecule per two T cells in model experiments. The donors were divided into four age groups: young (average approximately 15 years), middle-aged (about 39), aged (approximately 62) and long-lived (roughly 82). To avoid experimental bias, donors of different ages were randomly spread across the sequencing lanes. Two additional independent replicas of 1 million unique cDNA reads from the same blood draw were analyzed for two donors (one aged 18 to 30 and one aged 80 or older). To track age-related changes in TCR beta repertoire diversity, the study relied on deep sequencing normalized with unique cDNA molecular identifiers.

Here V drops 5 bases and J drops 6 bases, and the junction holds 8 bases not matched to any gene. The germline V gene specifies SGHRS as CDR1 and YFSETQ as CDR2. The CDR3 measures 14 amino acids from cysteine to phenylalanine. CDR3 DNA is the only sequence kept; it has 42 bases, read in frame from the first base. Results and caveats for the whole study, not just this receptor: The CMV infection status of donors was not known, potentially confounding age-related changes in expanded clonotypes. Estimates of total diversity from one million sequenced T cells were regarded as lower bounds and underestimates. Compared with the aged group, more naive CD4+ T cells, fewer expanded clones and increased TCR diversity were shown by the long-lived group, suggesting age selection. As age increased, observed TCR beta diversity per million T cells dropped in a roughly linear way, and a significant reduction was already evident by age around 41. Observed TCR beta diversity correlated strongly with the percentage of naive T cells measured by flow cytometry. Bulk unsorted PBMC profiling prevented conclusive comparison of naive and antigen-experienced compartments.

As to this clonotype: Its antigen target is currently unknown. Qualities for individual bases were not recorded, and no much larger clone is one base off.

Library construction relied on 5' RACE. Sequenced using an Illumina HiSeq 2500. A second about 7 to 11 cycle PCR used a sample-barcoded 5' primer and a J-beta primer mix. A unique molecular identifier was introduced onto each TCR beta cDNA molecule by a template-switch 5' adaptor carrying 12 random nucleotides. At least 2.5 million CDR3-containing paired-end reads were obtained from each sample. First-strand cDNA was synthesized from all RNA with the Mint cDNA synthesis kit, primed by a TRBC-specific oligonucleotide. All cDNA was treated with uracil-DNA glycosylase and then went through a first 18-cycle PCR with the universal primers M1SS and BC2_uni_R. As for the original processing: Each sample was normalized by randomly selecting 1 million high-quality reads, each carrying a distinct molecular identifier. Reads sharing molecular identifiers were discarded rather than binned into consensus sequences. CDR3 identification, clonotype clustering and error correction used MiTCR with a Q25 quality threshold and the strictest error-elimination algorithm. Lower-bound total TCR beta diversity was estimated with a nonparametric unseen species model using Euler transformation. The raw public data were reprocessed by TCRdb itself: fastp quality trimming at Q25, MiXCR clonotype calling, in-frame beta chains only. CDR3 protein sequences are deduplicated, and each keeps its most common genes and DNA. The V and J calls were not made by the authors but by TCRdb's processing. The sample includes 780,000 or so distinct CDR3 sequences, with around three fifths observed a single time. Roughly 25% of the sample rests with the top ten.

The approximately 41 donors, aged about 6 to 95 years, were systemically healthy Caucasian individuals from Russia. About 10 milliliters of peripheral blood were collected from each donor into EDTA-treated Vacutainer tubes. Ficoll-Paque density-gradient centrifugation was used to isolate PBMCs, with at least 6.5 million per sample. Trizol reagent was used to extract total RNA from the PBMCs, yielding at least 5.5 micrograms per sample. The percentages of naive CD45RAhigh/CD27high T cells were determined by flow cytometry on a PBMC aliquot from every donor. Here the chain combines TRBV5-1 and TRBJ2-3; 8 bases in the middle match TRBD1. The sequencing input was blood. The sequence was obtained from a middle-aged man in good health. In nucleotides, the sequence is TGCGCCAGCAGATGGCAGGGGGCAGGGGATACGCAGTATTTT. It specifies CASRWQGAGDTQYF.